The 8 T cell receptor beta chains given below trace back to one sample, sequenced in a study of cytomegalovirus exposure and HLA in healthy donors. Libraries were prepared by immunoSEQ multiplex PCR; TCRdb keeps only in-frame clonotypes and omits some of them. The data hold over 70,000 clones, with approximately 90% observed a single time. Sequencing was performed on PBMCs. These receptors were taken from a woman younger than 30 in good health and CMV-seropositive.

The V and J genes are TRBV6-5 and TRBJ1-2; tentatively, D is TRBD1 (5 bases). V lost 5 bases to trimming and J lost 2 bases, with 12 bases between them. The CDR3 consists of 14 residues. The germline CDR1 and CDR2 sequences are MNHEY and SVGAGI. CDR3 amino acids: CASSRGTENYGYTF. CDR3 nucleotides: TGTGCCAGCAGTCGGGGGACGGAGAACTATGGCTACACCTTC.

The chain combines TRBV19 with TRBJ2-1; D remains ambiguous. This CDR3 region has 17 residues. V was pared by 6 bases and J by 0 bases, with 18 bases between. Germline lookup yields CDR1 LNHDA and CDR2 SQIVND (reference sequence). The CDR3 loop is CASSRFHDTISYNEQFF. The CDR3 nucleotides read TGTGCCAGTAGCCGGTTTCACGACACGATCTCCTACAATGAGCAGTTCTTC.

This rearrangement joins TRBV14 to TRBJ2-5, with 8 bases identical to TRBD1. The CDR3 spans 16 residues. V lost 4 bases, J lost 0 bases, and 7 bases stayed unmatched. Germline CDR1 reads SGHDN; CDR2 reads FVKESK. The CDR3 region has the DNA TGTGCCAGCAGCCCCAGGACAGGGTCGGACCAAGAGACCCAGTACTTC. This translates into CASSPRTGSDQETQYF. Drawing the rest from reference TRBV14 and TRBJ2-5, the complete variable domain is EAGVTQFPSHSVIEKGQTVTLRCDPISGHDNLYWYRRVMGKEIKFLLHFVKESKQDESGMPNNRFLAERTGGTYSTLKVQPAELEDSGVYFCASSPRTGSDQETQYFGPGTRLLVL.

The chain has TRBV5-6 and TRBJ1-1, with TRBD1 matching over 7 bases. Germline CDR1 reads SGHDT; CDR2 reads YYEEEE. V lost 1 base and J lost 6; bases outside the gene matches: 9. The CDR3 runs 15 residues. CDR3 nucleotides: TGTGCCAGCAGCTTGTTGGGACAGCCGTATGCTGAAGCTTTCTTT. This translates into CASSLLGQPYAEAFF.

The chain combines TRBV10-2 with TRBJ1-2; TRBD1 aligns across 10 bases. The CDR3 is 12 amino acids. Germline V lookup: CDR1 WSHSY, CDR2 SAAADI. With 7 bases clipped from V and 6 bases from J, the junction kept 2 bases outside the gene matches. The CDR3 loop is CASMTGGDGYTF. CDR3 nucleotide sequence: TGCGCCAGCATGACAGGGGGCGATGGCTACACCTTC.

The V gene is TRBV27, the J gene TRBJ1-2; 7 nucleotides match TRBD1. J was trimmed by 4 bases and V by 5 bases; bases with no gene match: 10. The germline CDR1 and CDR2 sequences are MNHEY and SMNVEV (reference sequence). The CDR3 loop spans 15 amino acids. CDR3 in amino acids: CASSPKFDRAYGYTF. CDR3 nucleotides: TGTGCCAGCAGTCCTAAATTTGACAGGGCCTATGGCTACACCTTC.

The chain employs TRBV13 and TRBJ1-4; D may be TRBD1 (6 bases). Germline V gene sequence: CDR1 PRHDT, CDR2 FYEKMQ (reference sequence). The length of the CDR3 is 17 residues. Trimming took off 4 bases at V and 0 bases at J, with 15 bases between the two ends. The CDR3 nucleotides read TGTGCCAGCAGCTCAGGACAGCCCGATGCAACTAATGAAAAACTGTTTTTT. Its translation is CASSSGQPDATNEKLFF.

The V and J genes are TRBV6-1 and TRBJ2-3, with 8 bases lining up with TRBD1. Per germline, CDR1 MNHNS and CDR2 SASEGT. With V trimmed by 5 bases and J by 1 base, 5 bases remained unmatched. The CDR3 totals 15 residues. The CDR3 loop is CASSITGQGTDTQYF. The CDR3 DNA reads TGTGCCAGCAGTATAACGGGACAGGGCACAGATACGCAGTATTTT.